This T cell receptor beta chain appears in the sequencing data of a study of CD4 T cells in relation to SARS-CoV-2 and coronaviruses. Study-level points and caveats: No crossreactivity against non-spike viral proteins was tested here.

Generated by immunoSEQ multiplex PCR, the TCRdb table keeps only in-frame clones and is missing some. The sample contains tens of thousands of clones, roughly 85% of which appear only once. CDR3 length: 13 amino acids. Trimming shortened V by 4 bases and J by 7 bases, and 11 bases separated the two germline ends. As concerns this clone: Its target is not known.

Material: memory CD4+ T cells from PBMCs. The rearrangement links TRBV12-3 or TRBV12-4 to TRBJ2-1, with D unclear. The source is an adult with COVID-19. CDR3 sequence: CASSSRHGNEQFF. The CDR3 DNA reads as TGTGCCAGCAGTTCGCGCCATGGGAATGAGCAGTTCTTC.